This entry describes one T cell receptor beta chain. What this receptor recognizes is not known. No base quality information exists; no much larger clone differs at one position. Inclusive of the bounding cysteine and phenylalanine, the CDR3 is 15 residues long. CDR3 DNA is the only sequence kept; it has 45 bases, read in frame from the first base. Trimming removed 5 bases from V and 0 bases from J, leaving 13 bases between the germline ends. CDR1 and CDR2, looked up from the germline V gene, are MNHNS and SASEGT. RNA was extracted with the RNeasy kit and roughly 0.45 to 1 ug was reverse transcribed using random hexamers. The immunoSEQ multiplex PCR assay, covering 54 Vbeta and 13 Jbeta segments, was used to amplify TCR beta CDR3 regions. PCR amplification bias was corrected by using a synthetic template baseline for primer optimization and computational correction. The authors' pipeline ran thus. Reads were assigned to V, D and J genes according to IMGT and analyzed in immunoSEQ Analyzer, with only productive sequences retained. Clonality was calculated as one minus the Shannon entropy normalized by log2 of the number of productive unique sequences. For each patient and control, public and private clones were evaluated within the 100 most prevalent clones. A clone was defined as Susac-specific if it was absent from the healthy and MS cohorts, from over 1,000 published viral clones and from other ImmuneACCESS disease sequences. TCRdb cleaned the public reads at Q25 with fastp, built clones with MiXCR and kept in-frame beta chains. When rows share a CDR3 protein, they turn into one entry using the most common DNA and genes. For this entry, the V and J calls and clone size follow TCRdb and not the study's own pipeline. Recorded for this sample are about 430,000 distinct CDR3 sequences; about 85% of them occurred a single time. Jointly, the top ten make up more than 0.09% of the sample.

High-throughput TCR beta sequencing profiled peripheral blood CD8+ and CD4+ T cells from healthy donors, Susac syndrome patients and multiple sclerosis patients. The multiple sclerosis controls were treatment-naive patients whose relapsing-remitting disease, either stable or active, fulfilled the revised McDonald criteria. Bulk CD8+ and CD4+ T cells were purified by magnetic negative isolation, while CD8+ TEMRA cells were enriched using FACS. Blood was collected in EDTA tubes and processed within 24 hours, with PBMCs isolated through density gradient centrifugation. PBMCs intended for TCR sequencing were cryopreserved in liquid nitrogen and thawed later in a water bath at 37 degrees C. The sorted or isolated CD4+, CD8+ and CD8+ TEMRA cells reached a purity of at least 90%. This sample was included in a study of CD8 T cells in Susac syndrome (dated by TCRdb to between 2018 and 2021). Background on the whole study: Repertoire sequencing was used to test whether CD8+ T cell activation and differentiation in Susac syndrome was antigen driven. Clonality of the CD8+ T cell repertoire was compared between roughly 13 healthy donors, roughly 14 Susac syndrome patients and approximately 16 multiple sclerosis patients. The research as a whole found: The TCR sequencing and HLA analysis was acknowledged to have included a relatively small number of individuals.

The rearranged segments are TRBV6-1 and TRBJ1-1, and possibly TRBD1, on 5 matching bases. The TCR originated in a human donor with multiple sclerosis. The specimen sequenced was CD8+ T cells from PBMCs. The encoded CDR3 is CASSPRDGMNTEAFF. The DNA sequence reads TGTGCCAGCAGTCCACGGGACGGAATGAACACTGAAGCTTTCTTT.